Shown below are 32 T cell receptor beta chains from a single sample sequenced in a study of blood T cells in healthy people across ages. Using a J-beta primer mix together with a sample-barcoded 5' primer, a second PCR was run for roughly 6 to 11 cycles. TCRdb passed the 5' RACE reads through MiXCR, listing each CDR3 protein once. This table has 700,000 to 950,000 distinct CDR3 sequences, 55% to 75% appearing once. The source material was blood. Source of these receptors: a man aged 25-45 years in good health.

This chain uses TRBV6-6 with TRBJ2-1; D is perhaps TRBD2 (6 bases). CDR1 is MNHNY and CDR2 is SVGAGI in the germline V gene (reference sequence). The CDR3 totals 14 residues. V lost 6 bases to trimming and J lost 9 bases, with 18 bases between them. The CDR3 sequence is CASSPNRGNTEQFF. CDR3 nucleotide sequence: TGTGCCAGCAGCCCTAATCGCGGGAACACTGAGCAGTTCTTC.

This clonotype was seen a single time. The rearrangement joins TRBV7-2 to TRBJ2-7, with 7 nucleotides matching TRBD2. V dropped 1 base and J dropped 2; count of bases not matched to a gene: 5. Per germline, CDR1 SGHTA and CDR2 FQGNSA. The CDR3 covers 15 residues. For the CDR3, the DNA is TGTGCCAGCAGCTTAGAACCTAGCGGCACCTACGAGCAGTACTTC. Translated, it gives CASSLEPSGTYEQYF. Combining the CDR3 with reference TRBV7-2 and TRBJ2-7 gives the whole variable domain GAGVSQSPSNKVTEKGKDVELRCDPISGHTALYWYRQSLGQGLEFLIYFQGNSAPDKSGLPSDRFSAERTGGSVSTLTIQRTQQEDSAVYLCASSLEPSGTYEQYFGPGTRLTVT.

The chain's CDR3 is CASISLGATETQYF. DNA of the CDR3: TGTGCCAGCATTTCCCTCGGTGCGACCGAGACCCAGTACTTC. J is TRBJ2-7 and V is TRBV27; D call uncertain. The better agreement between TRBJ2-5 and the DNA end casts doubt on the J call. CDR3 length: 14 residues. From germline, CDR1 is MNHEY and CDR2 SMNVEV (reference sequence).

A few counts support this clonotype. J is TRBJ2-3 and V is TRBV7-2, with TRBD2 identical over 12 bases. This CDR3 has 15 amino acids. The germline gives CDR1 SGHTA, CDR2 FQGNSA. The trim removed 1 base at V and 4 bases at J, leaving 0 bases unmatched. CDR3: CASSLGLAGADTQYF. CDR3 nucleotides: TGTGCCAGCAGCTTAGGACTAGCGGGAGCAGATACGCAGTATTTT.

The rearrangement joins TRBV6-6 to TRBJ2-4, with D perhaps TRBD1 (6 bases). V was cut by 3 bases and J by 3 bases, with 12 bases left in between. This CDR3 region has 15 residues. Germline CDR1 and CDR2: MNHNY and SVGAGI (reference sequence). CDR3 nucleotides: TGTGCCAGCAGTTATGTGGACAGCAACAAAAACATTCAGTACTTC. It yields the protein CASSYVDSNKNIQYF.

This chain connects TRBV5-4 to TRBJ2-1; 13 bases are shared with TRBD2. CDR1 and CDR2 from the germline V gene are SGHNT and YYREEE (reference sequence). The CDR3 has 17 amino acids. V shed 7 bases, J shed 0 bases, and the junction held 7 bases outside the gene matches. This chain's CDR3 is CASGRTSGRGSYNEQFF. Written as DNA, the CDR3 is TGTGCCAGCGGCAGGACTAGCGGGAGAGGCTCCTACAATGAGCAGTTCTTC.

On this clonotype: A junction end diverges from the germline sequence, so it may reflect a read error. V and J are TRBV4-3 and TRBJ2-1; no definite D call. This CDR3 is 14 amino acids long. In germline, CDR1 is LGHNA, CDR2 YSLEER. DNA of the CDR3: TGCGCCAGCAGCCAAGATCTAGTACCCAATGAGCGGTTCTTC. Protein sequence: CASSQDLVPNERFF.

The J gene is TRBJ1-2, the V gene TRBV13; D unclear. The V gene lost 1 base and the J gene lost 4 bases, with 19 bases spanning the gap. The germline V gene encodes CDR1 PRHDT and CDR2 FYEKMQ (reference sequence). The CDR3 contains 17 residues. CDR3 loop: CASSLESDSISLYGYTF. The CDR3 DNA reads TGTGCCAGCAGCTTAGAATCCGACTCCATAAGTCTCTATGGCTACACCTTC.

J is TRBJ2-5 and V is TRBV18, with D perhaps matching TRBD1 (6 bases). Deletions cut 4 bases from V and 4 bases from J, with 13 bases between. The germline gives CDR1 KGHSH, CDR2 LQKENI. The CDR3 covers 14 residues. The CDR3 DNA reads TGTGCCAGCTCACTACAGGGCGTAGGAGAGACCCAGTACTTC. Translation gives CASSLQGVGETQYF.

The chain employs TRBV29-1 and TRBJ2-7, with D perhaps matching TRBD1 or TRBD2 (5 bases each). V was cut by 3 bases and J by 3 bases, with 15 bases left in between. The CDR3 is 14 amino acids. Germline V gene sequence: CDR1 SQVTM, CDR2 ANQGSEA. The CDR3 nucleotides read TGCAGCGTTGAGGTGGCAGGTGGGGGCTACGAGCAGTACTTC. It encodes CSVEVAGGGYEQYF.

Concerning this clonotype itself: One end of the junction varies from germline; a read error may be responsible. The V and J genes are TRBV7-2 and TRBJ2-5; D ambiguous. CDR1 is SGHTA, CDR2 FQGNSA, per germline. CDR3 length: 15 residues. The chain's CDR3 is CASGLSPGPQETQYF. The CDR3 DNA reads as TGTGCCAGCGGCTTAAGTCCCGGACCCCAAGAGACCCAGTACTTC.

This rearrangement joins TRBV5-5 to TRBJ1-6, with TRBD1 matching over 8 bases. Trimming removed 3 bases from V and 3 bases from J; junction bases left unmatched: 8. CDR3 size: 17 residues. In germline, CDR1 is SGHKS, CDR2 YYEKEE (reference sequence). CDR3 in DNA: TGTGCCAGCAGCTCGACGATCACAGGGGGCTATAATTCACCCCTCCACTTT. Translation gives CASSSTITGGYNSPLHF.

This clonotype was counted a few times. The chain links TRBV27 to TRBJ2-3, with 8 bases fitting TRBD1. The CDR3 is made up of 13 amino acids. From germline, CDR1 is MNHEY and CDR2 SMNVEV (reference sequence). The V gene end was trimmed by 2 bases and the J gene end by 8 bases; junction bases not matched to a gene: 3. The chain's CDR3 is CASSLTRGLTQYF. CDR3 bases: TGTGCCAGCAGTTTAACCAGGGGGCTTACGCAGTATTTT.

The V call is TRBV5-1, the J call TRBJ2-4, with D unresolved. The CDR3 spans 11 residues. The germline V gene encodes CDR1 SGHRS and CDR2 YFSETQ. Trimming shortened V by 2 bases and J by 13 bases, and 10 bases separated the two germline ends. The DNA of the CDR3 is TGCGCCAGCAGCTTAGAAGGTCGGCAGTACTTC. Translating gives CASSLEGRQYF.

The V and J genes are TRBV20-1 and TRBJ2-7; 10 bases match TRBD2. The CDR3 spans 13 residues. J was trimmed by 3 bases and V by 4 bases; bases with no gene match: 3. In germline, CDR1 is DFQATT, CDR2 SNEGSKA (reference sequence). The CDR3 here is CSAIWTSGYEQYF. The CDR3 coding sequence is TGCAGTGCTATTTGGACTAGCGGCTACGAGCAGTACTTC.

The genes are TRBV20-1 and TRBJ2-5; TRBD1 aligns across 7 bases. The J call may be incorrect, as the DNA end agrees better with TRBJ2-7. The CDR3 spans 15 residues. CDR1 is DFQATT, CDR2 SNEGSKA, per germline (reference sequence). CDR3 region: CSAELPTGNRYEQYF. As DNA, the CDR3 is TGCAGTGCAGAACTCCCGACAGGGAATAGGTACGAGCAGTACTTC.

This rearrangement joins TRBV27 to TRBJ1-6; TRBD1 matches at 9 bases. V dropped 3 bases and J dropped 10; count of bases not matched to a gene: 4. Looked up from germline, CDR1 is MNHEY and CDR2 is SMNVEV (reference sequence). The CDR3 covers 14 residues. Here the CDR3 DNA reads TGTGCCAGCAGTTTGACAGGGGGTCAGTCACCCCTCCACTTT. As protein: CASSLTGGQSPLHF.

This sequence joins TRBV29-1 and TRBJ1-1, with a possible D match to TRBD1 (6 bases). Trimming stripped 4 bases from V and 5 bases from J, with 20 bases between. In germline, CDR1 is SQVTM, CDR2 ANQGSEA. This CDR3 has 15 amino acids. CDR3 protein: CSVGYGGARKTEAFF. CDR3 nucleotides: TGCAGCGTTGGCTACGGGGGGGCAAGGAAAACTGAAGCTTTCTTT.

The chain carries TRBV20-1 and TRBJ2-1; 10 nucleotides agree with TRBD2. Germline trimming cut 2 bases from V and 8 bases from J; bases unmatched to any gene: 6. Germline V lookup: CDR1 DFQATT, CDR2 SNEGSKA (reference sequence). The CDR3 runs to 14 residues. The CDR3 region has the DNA TGCAGTGCTAGAATAGCGGGGGGCACGTATGAGCAGTTCTTC. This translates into CSARIAGGTYEQFF.

The CDR3 region has the DNA TGTGCCAGCAAGACTAGCTCCCTCTACGAGCAGTACTTC. As protein: CASKTSSLYEQYF. J is TRBJ2-7 and V is TRBV2; 7 positions match TRBD2. CDR3 size: 13 residues. The germline CDR1 and CDR2 sequences are SNHLY and FYNNEI. V was clipped by 7 bases and J by 3 bases; unmatched bases: 6.

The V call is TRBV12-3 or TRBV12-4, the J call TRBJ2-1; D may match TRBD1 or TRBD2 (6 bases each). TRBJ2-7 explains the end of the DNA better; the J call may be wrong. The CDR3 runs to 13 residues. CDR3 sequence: CASSLRGANEQYF. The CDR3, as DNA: TGTGCCAGCAGTTTAAGGGGGGCCAACGAGCAGTACTTC.

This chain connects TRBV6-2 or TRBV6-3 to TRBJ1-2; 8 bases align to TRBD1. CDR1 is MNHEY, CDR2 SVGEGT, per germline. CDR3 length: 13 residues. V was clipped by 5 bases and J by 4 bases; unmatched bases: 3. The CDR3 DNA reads TGTGCCAGCAGTGGACAGGGTCGCTATGGCTACACCTTC. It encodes CASSGQGRYGYTF.

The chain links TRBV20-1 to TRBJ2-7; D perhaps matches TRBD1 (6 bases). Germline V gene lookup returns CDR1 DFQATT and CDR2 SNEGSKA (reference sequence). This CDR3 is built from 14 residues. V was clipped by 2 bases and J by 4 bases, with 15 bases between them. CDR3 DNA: TGCAGTGCTAGACCGCGGACAGCGGAATACGAGCAGTACTTC. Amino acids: CSARPRTAEYEQYF.

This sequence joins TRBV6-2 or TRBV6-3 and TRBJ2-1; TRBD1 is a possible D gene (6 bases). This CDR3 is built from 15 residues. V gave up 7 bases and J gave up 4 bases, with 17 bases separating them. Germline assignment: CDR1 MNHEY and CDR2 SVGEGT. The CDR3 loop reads CASTALGASYNEQFF. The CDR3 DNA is TGTGCCAGCACCGCCTTGGGGGCTTCTTACAATGAGCAGTTCTTC.

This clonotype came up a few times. The CDR3 region is CSARYSGRQPQHF. CDR3 nucleotides: TGCAGTGCTAGATATTCTGGGCGTCAGCCCCAGCATTTT. V usage is TRBV20-1 and J usage is TRBJ1-5; D ambiguous. The CDR3 runs to 13 residues. Trimming removed 2 bases at V and 6 bases at J, with 11 bases between. Germline loops: CDR1 DFQATT, CDR2 SNEGSKA (reference sequence).

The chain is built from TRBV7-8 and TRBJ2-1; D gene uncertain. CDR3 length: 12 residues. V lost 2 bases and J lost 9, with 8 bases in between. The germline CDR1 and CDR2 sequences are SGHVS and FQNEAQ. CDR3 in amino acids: CASSLWEAEQFF. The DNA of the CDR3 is TGTGCCAGCAGCTTATGGGAAGCTGAGCAGTTCTTC.

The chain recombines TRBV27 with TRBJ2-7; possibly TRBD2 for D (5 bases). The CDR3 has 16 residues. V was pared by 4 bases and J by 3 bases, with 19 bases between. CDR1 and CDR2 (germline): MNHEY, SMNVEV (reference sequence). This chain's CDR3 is CASSSRTDHRGYEQYF. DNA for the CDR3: TGTGCCAGCAGTTCAAGAACGGACCACCGGGGCTACGAGCAGTACTTC.

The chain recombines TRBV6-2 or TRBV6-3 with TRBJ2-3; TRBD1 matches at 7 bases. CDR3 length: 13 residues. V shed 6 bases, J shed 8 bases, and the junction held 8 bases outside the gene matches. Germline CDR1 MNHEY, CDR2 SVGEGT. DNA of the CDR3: TGTGCCAGCAGAGCAGGGGGTGTTGGTACGCAGTATTTT. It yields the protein CASRAGGVGTQYF.

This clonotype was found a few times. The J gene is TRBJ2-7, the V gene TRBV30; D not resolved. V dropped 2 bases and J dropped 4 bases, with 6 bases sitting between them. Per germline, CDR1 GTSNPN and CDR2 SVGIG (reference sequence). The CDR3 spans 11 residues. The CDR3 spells CAWSPGYEQYF. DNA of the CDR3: TGTGCCTGGAGTCCCGGATACGAGCAGTACTTC.

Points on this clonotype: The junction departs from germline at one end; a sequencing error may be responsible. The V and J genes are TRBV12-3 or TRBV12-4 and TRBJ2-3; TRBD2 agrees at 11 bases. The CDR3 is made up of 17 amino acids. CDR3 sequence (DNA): TGTGCCAGCAGTCACCTGATCGGGACTAGCGGCACAGGTACGCAGTATTTT. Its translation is CASSHLIGTSGTGTQYF.

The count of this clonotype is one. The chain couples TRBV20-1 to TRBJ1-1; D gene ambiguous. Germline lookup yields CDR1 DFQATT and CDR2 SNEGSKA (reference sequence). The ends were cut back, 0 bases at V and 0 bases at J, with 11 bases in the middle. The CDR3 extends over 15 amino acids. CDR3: CSARDPGILNTEAFF. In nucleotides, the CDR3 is TGCAGTGCTAGAGATCCTGGGATATTGAACACTGAAGCTTTCTTT.

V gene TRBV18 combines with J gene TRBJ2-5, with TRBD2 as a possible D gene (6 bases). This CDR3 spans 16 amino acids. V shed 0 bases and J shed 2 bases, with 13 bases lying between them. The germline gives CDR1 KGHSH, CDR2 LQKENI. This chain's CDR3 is CASSPPSGGIQETQYF. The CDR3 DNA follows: TGTGCCAGCTCACCACCTTCGGGCGGGATTCAAGAGACCCAGTACTTC.